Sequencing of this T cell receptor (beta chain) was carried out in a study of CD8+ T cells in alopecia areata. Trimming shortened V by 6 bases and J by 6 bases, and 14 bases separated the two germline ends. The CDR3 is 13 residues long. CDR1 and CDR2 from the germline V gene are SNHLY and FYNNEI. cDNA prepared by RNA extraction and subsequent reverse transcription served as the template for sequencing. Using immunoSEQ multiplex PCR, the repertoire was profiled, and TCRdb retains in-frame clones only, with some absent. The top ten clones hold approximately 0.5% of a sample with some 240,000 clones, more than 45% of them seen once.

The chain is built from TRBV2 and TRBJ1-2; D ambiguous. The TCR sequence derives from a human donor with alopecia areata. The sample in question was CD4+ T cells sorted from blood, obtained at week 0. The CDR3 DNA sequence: TGTGCCAGCAGGGGCACGGGGATACATGGCTACACCTTC. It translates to CASRGTGIHGYTF.